A single sample is the source of the 26 T cell receptor beta chains below, sequenced in a study of Ad26.COV2.S vaccination and SARS-CoV-2 variants. Here immunoSEQ multiplex PCR was the method, and the copy in TCRdb shows in-frame clones only, minus some. The sample has 350,000 to 600,000 clones; 70% to 90% are singletons. As to treatment: around 19 received Ad26.COV2.S at low or high dose, single or two shots; roughly five received placebo; per-sample allocation not given. Sampling happened 63 days after the first vaccine or placebo injection. Here the sequenced sample was peripheral blood, taken in a trial of Ad26.COV2.S vaccine versus placebo. The receptors stem from a person between 18 and 59 years old who received the Ad26.COV2.S COVID-19 vaccine or a placebo.

This rearrangement joins TRBV7-8 to TRBJ1-6; a possible D gene is TRBD1 (5 bases). V lost 5 bases and J 9 bases, leaving 17 bases between the germline ends. Germline V gives CDR1 SGHVS, CDR2 FQNEAQ. CDR3 length: 15 residues. The CDR3 DNA reads as TGTGCCAGCAGCCTACCGCCCCGGGGGGGTTCACCCCTCCACTTT. This encodes CASSLPPRGGSPLHF.

J is TRBJ1-1 and V is TRBV11-2; D remains unclear. Trimming stripped 2 bases from V and 1 base from J, with 11 bases between. The CDR3 has 15 amino acids. The germline V gene encodes CDR1 SGHAT and CDR2 FQNNGV. The CDR3 loop is CASSLIRGSNTEAFF. The CDR3 coding sequence is TGTGCCAGCAGCTTAATCCGCGGATCGAACACTGAAGCTTTCTTT.

V usage is TRBV2 and J usage is TRBJ2-1, with D possibly called TRBD1 or TRBD2 (5 bases each). This CDR3 has 15 amino acids. Trimming shortened V by 5 bases and J by 4 bases, and 15 bases separated the two germline ends. Germline V lookup: CDR1 SNHLY, CDR2 FYNNEI. In nucleotides, the CDR3 is TGTGCCAGCAGTCCTAAGAGGGGCCCGTACAATGAGCAGTTCTTC. This codes for CASSPKRGPYNEQFF.

This chain uses TRBV7-9 with TRBJ1-1; no clear D. The V and J ends lost 1 base and 2 bases respectively, with 14 bases between them. Germline loops: CDR1 SEHNR, CDR2 FQNEAQ (reference sequence). The CDR3 is made up of 16 amino acids. The CDR3 sequence: CASSLDARYRNTEAFF. CDR3 coding DNA: TGTGCCAGCAGCTTAGATGCCAGGTATCGAAACACTGAAGCTTTCTTT.

The chain is built from TRBV7-2 and TRBJ2-7, with D perhaps matching TRBD2 (7 bases). The CDR3 has 15 amino acids. CDR1 is SGHTA and CDR2 is FQGNSA in the germline V gene. Trimming took 8 bases from V and 1 from J, leaving 18 bases between them. CDR3: CASGEGGKTSYEQYF. CDR3 nucleotides: TGTGCCAGCGGGGAGGGGGGGAAAACGTCCTACGAGCAGTACTTC.

This clone was detected only a few times. This chain joins TRBV5-4 and TRBJ2-7; TRBD1 matches 10 bases. V was pared by 0 bases and J by 4 bases, with 7 bases of the junction left unmatched. The CDR3 is 16 residues long. CDR1 SGHNT and CDR2 YYREEE come from the germline V gene (reference sequence). CDR3 region: CASSLEYGTGVYEQYF. In DNA form, the CDR3 reads TGTGCCAGCAGCTTGGAATACGGGACAGGGGTTTACGAGCAGTACTTC.

For this clone: Other DNA sequences in the same sample also yield this CDR3. V is TRBV10-1 and J is TRBJ1-1, with D possibly matching TRBD1 (5 bases). The CDR3 totals 15 residues. Germline values: CDR1 WNHNN, CDR2 SYGVQD (reference sequence). V lost 0 bases to trimming and J lost 0 bases, with 8 bases between them. The CDR3 bases are TGCGCCAGCAGTGAGTCGGGACGGCTGAACACTGAAGCTTTCTTT. It yields the protein CASSESGRLNTEAFF.

This rearrangement joins TRBV6-5 to TRBJ1-1; D may be TRBD1 (5 bases). V was shortened by 5 bases and J by 4 bases, with 17 bases between the two germline ends. Germline lookup yields CDR1 MNHEY and CDR2 SVGAGI. This CDR3 has 15 amino acids. DNA for the CDR3: TGTGCCAGCAGTCCCTCTATTGGGGGTTTCACTGAAGCTTTCTTT. It translates to CASSPSIGGFTEAFF.

The J gene is TRBJ1-2, the V gene TRBV10-1, with unresolved D. Deletions cut 3 bases from V and 4 bases from J, with 6 bases between. Germline CDR1 and CDR2: WNHNN and SYGVQD (reference sequence). This CDR3 comprises 12 residues. CDR3 nucleotides: TGCGCCAGCAGTGACACCCCCTATGGCTACACCTTC. Its protein product is CASSDTPYGYTF.

This clone showed up just once. This chain links TRBV18 with TRBJ2-5, with 8 positions matching TRBD1. Germline V gene sequence: CDR1 KGHSH, CDR2 LQKENI. The CDR3 loop spans 15 amino acids. Trimming at V came to 5 bases and at J to 5 bases, leaving 10 bases not matched to a gene. The CDR3 here is CASSAMTGAGETQYF. The CDR3 nucleotides read TGTGCCAGCTCAGCGATGACAGGGGCGGGGGAGACCCAGTACTTC. The variable domain in full, with the rest retrieved from reference TRBV18 and TRBJ2-5, is NAGVMQNPRHLVRRRGQEARLRCSPMKGHSHVYWYRQLPEEGLKFMVYLQKENIIDESGMPKERFSAEFPKEGPSILRIQQVVRGDSAAYFCASSAMTGAGETQYFGPGTRLLVL.

The CDR3 reads CASSLVGGGYEQYF. CDR3 nucleotide sequence: TGTGCCAGCAGCTTAGTAGGGGGCGGGTACGAGCAGTACTTC. V is TRBV7-9 and J is TRBJ2-7; the match to TRBD1 covers 7 bases. The length of the CDR3 is 14 residues. Germline trimming cut 1 base from V and 4 bases from J; bases unmatched to any gene: 4. Looked up from germline, CDR1 is SEHNR and CDR2 is FQNEAQ (reference sequence).

Here the CDR3 DNA reads TGTGCCATAAGGACAGGGGAGAGGGGTGAAGCTTTCTTT. Translation: CAIRTGERGEAFF. The chain employs TRBV10-3 and TRBJ1-1, with TRBD1 matching 9 bases. Germline CDR1 reads ENHRY; CDR2 reads SYGVKD. V lost 9 bases, J lost 7 bases, and 9 bases stayed unmatched. This CDR3 is 13 amino acids long.

This clone was recorded only once. The chain employs TRBV11-2 and TRBJ2-3; a possible D gene is TRBD2 (5 bases). The V gene lost 5 bases and the J gene lost 5 bases, with 17 bases spanning the gap. The CDR3 totals 15 residues. Per the germline V gene, CDR1 is SGHAT and CDR2 is FQNNGV. CDR3 region: CASSLRRRGRDTQYF. In nucleotides, the CDR3 is TGTGCCAGCAGCCTGCGGAGGAGAGGAAGAGATACGCAGTATTTT.

This chain connects TRBV7-9 to TRBJ2-1; TRBD1 matches 8 bases. Per germline, CDR1 SEHNR and CDR2 FQNEAQ (reference sequence). J gave up 4 bases and V 1 base, and 6 bases lay outside the gene matches. This CDR3 spans 16 amino acids. The CDR3 is CASSLGLGQEYNEQFF. In DNA form, the CDR3 reads TGTGCCAGCAGCTTAGGTCTGGGACAGGAGTACAATGAGCAGTTCTTC.

The rearrangement links TRBV7-3 to TRBJ2-1; 11 positions agree with TRBD2. The CDR3 is made up of 15 amino acids. Looked up from germline, CDR1 is SGHTA and CDR2 is FQGTGA. Unmatched junction bases numbered 8, after V lost 6 bases and J lost 7 bases. The CDR3 nucleotides are TGTGCCAGCAGTGCGGGACTAGCGGAAGGAAATGAGCAGTTCTTC. Translating it yields CASSAGLAEGNEQFF.

The CDR3 DNA follows: TGTGCCAGCAGTTACAGGACAGGGACTAATGAAAAACTGTTTTTT. The encoded protein is CASSYRTGTNEKLFF. This rearrangement joins TRBV6-6 to TRBJ1-4; 8 bases are a match to TRBD1. The CDR3 consists of 15 residues. Per the germline V gene, CDR1 is MNHNY and CDR2 is SVGAGI (reference sequence). Germline trimming cut 2 bases from V and 2 bases from J; bases unmatched to any gene: 1.

This clone was recorded once. The genes are TRBV6-5 and TRBJ1-2; D might be TRBD1 (5 bases). Germline assignment: CDR1 MNHEY and CDR2 SVGAGI. The V end lost 0 bases, the J end lost 4 bases, and 12 bases lay between the germline ends. This CDR3 is 15 amino acids long. CDR3 protein: CASSYSRGGSYGYTF. The CDR3 region has the DNA TGTGCCAGCAGTTACTCGAGGGGTGGGTCCTATGGCTACACCTTC.

The rearrangement links TRBV4-1 to TRBJ1-6; D is perhaps TRBD1 (5 bases). Trimming left V 3 bases short and J 10 bases short, with 16 bases between. The germline V gene encodes CDR1 MGHRA and CDR2 YSYEKL. The CDR3 has 15 residues. CDR3 sequence: CASSHSPRVESPLHF. The CDR3 DNA sequence: TGCGCCAGCAGCCACTCTCCCAGGGTGGAATCACCCCTCCACTTT.

This chain uses TRBV19 with TRBJ2-7; 11 nucleotides agree with TRBD2. The trim removed 4 bases at V and 1 base at J, leaving 6 bases unmatched. The CDR3 is 16 residues long. CDR1 is LNHDA, CDR2 SQIVND, per germline (reference sequence). CDR3 sequence: CASSRTGTSGSYEQYF. CDR3 bases: TGTGCCAGTAGTAGAACCGGGACTAGCGGATCCTACGAGCAGTACTTC.

This clone came up a few times. The V gene is TRBV7-8, the J gene TRBJ1-4; perhaps TRBD1 as D (5 bases). This CDR3 is 14 amino acids long. Germline values: CDR1 SGHVS, CDR2 FQNEAQ. V lost 5 bases and J 2 bases, leaving 9 bases between the germline ends. CDR3 sequence (DNA): TGTGCCAGCAGCCACCAGGGTACTAATGAAAAACTGTTTTTT. Its translation: CASSHQGTNEKLFF.

The V gene is TRBV6-5, the J gene TRBJ2-1, with TRBD2 matching over 7 bases. Germline lookup yields CDR1 MNHEY and CDR2 SVGAGI. The CDR3 runs to 14 residues. The J segment lost 5 bases and the V segment lost 5 bases, leaving 6 bases of the junction unmatched. The CDR3 DNA follows: TGTGCCAGCAGTCCCGGGACTATCCACAATGAGCAGTTCTTC. It translates to CASSPGTIHNEQFF.

The chain links TRBV20-1 to TRBJ1-3, with 7 bases that match TRBD1. In germline, CDR1 is DFQATT, CDR2 SNEGSKA (reference sequence). V was clipped by 3 bases and J by 0 bases; unmatched bases: 5. The CDR3 covers 15 residues. The CDR3 region has the DNA TGCAGTGCTAGTCGGAACAGGGGCTCTGGAAACACCATATATTTT. It specifies CSASRNRGSGNTIYF.

The chain joins TRBV10-3 to TRBJ2-7; 9 bases align to TRBD1. The germline V gene encodes CDR1 ENHRY and CDR2 SYGVKD. Trimming removed 7 bases from V and 1 base from J; junction bases left unmatched: 5. The CDR3 loop spans 14 amino acids. The CDR3 spells CAITSGQGSYEQYF. In DNA form, the CDR3 reads TGTGCCATCACCTCCGGACAGGGGTCCTACGAGCAGTACTTC.

The chain has TRBV28 and TRBJ1-2; tentative D call: TRBD1 (5 bases). The CDR3 extends over 12 amino acids. Germline V gene lookup returns CDR1 MDHEN and CDR2 SYDVKM. V lost 2 bases and J 4 bases, leaving 5 bases between the germline ends. CDR3 DNA sequence: TGTGCCAGCAGTTTACAGGGCTATGGCTACACCTTC. This translates into CASSLQGYGYTF.

The rearrangement uses TRBV5-5 and TRBJ2-7, with 7 bases identical to TRBD2. After removal of 1 base from V and 4 bases from J, the junction contained 20 bases not matched to a gene. This CDR3 is built from 19 residues. CDR1 and CDR2 (germline): SGHKS, YYEKEE (reference sequence). The chain's CDR3 is CASSLRGVFRAPALYEQYF. CDR3 in DNA: TGTGCCAGCAGCTTGCGGGGGGTCTTCAGGGCCCCGGCCCTTTACGAGCAGTACTTC.

The V gene is TRBV15, the J gene TRBJ2-7; 12 bases are a match to TRBD2. V shed 4 bases, J shed 2 bases, and the junction held 9 bases outside the gene matches. Germline V gene data show CDR1 as LNHNV and CDR2 as YYDKDF (reference sequence). The CDR3 runs 17 residues. The chain's CDR3 is CATSIVGLAGRAYEQYF. The CDR3 nucleotides are TGTGCCACCAGCATCGTCGGACTAGCGGGAAGAGCCTACGAGCAGTACTTC.